This is a list of T cell receptor beta chains from one sample in a study of blood T cells in healthy people across ages. MiXCR, run by TCRdb on the 5' RACE reads, gives a single entry per CDR3 protein. The profile shows hundreds of thousands of distinct CDR3 sequences, roughly three fifths of them singletons. Sequencing input: blood. All receptors derive from a man aged 35 to 55 in good health. Each CDR3 is given with its conserved first and last residue. D genes are given only for firm matches. The listing skips clone size in some rows; elsewhere it reads once, few, many or a size class.

cdr3_aa cdr3_nt d_call clone_size j_call v_call
CSVFQGGNTGELFF TGCAGCGTCTTCCAGGGGGGGAACACCGGGGAGCTGTTTTTT - - TRBJ2-2 TRBV29-1
CASSTIAGGPWEQFF TGCGCCAGCAGCACCATAGCGGGAGGGCCATGGGAGCAGTTCTTC TRBD2 - TRBJ2-1 TRBV4-3
CASSLQAGAGTQYF TGTGCCAGCAGTTTACAAGCGGGGGCAGGTACGCAGTATTTT TRBD2 once TRBJ2-3 TRBV12-3/TRBV12-4
CASSKALGDGTGCHEQYF TGTGCCAGCAGCAAAGCGTTAGGGGACGGGACAGGTTGCCACGAGCAGTACTTC - - TRBJ2-7 TRBV21-1
CAISSETGFNNNQPQHF TGTGCCATCAGTTCCGAGACAGGGTTTAACAACAATCAGCCCCAGCATTTT TRBD1 few TRBJ1-5 TRBV10-3
CASSATSGSRYEQFF TGTGCCAGCAGCGCGACTAGCGGGAGTAGGTATGAGCAGTTCTTC TRBD2 - TRBJ2-1 TRBV3-1
CSATGTSGFLSYNEQFF TGCAGTGCTACTGGGACTAGCGGGTTCTTGTCCTACAATGAGCAGTTCTTC TRBD2 few TRBJ2-1 TRBV20-1
CSVETDRGPQETQYF TGCAGCGTTGAAACGGACAGGGGGCCTCAAGAGACCCAGTACTTC TRBD1 - TRBJ2-5 TRBV29-1
CSAASGSYEQYF TGCAGTGCTGCTAGCGGGAGCTACGAGCAGTACTTC TRBD2 - TRBJ2-7 TRBV20-1
CASSQNRDFQPQHF TGTGCCAGCAGCCAAAACAGGGATTTTCAGCCCCAGCATTTT - few TRBJ1-5 TRBV3-1
CASTNRANYEQYF TGTGCCAGCACCAATCGGGCAAACTACGAGCAGTACTTC - - TRBJ2-7 TRBV28
CASSYPAGLSNSPLHF TGTGCCAGCAGTTACCCCGCGGGACTCTCCAATTCACCCCTCCACTTT - - TRBJ1-6 TRBV6-2/TRBV6-3
CASSPIAGRVGTDTQYF TGTGCCAGCAGTCCTATAGCGGGGAGGGTGGGCACAGATACGCAGTATTTT TRBD2 few TRBJ2-3 TRBV27
CASSPVLGQGYEKLFF TGTGCCAGCAGCCCGGTTCTGGGACAGGGATATGAAAAACTGTTTTTT TRBD1 - TRBJ1-4 TRBV12-3/TRBV12-4
CATSDTGQGGVSGANVLTF TGTGCCACCAGCGATACAGGGCAGGGAGGGGTCTCTGGGGCCAACGTCCTGACTTTC - few TRBJ2-6 TRBV24-1
CASSQVAASGNNEQYF TGTGCCAGCAGCCAAGTTGCTGCTAGCGGGAACAATGAGCAGTACTTC TRBD2 - TRBJ2-7 TRBV3-1
CSARNPAGIEQYF TGCAGTGCTAGAAATCCCGCAGGTATCGAGCAGTACTTC - - TRBJ2-7 TRBV20-1
CSSGGPRAQYF TGCAGTTCGGGCGGCCCTCGGGCCCAGTACTTC - - TRBJ2-5 TRBV20-1
CASRKRHEQYF TGTGCCAGCAGAAAACGGCACGAGCAGTACTTC - - TRBJ2-7 TRBV12-3/TRBV12-4
CASSQDLLAAEMNEQYF TGCGCCAGCAGCCAAGACTTACTAGCGGCAGAAATGAACGAGCAGTACTTC TRBD2 many TRBJ2-7 TRBV4-3
CSARTSGGVREETQYF TGCAGTGCTAGAACTAGCGGGGGGGTAAGGGAAGAGACCCAGTACTTC TRBD2 - TRBJ2-5 TRBV20-1
CASSERGTGEQFF TGTGCCAGCAGCGAAAGGGGGACGGGGGAGCAGTTCTTC - many TRBJ2-1 TRBV4-2
CASRGVRTEGGIAKNIQYF TGTGCCAGCAGGGGGGTGAGGACCGAGGGTGGTATAGCCAAAAACATTCAGTACTTC - - TRBJ2-4 TRBV25-1
CASSETGGYTYEQYF TGTGCCAGCAGTGAAACTGGGGGTTATACCTACGAGCAGTACTTC - - TRBJ2-7 TRBV25-1